This TCR beta chain is from a study of cytotoxic CD8 clonotypes in ibrutinib-treated CLL. Study-wide background: Across the patients, roughly 10 were relapsed/refractory, roughly 16 treatment-naive and fewer than 18 IGHV unmutated. Study observations and caveats: Pretreatment clonality was elevated relative to age-matched healthy donors and paralleled circulating CD8+ T-cell counts. Treatment saw public clonotypes, which were uncommon, either contract or stay stable.

The table came from immunoSEQ multiplex PCR; TCRdb's copy has only in-frame clones and leaves some out. The sample has some 200,000 clones, 60% to 80% seen once. This clone came up a few times. Antigen: not known. The same CDR3 also results from other DNA sequences found in this sample. TCR beta libraries used about 2 micrograms of DNA from cryopreserved PBMCs. Germline CDR1 and CDR2: KGHSH and LQKENI. V was clipped by 3 bases and J by 2 bases, with 4 bases between them. The CDR3 is 12 residues long. The clonotype comes from a human donor with chronic lymphocytic leukemia. The rearrangement joins TRBV18 to TRBJ1-1; no reliable D call. This specimen consisted of PBMCs, obtained after 12 months of ibrutinib treatment. CDR3 in amino acids: CASSPTNTEAFF. In DNA form, the CDR3 reads TGTGCCAGCTCACCCACAAACACTGAAGCTTTCTTT.